These T cell receptor beta chains were read from a single sample in a study of shared T cell receptors in the human thymus. Using immunoSEQ multiplex PCR, the repertoire was profiled, and TCRdb retains in-frame clones only, with some absent. The sample records some 700,000 clones, 70% to 90% being singletons. These data also featured in a second study, about human thymus T cells.

Input material: thymocytes. The receptors shown here come from a girl under three years old with a congenital heart defect. Each CDR3 is given without its conserved first and last residue. The order of the fields is D gene, V gene, CDR3 protein. A D gene is named only where the DNA matches it firmly.

>TRBD1|TRBV2
ASRGRDRLSWEQY
>.|TRBV10-1
ASSRGNTEAF
>.|TRBV20-1
SARKGYGYT
>TRBD2|TRBV11-3
ASSLGGSGTYQETQY
>.|TRBV25-1
ASEGHWYQETQY
>.|TRBV9
ASSKRPQDRYTGELF
>.|TRBV7-9
ASSPWTARIRNEKLF
>.|TRBV5-6
ASSLVRDFPPDTQY
>.|TRBV5-6
ASSLRGPPGYGYT
>.|TRBV28
ASTLVPGSRWPQH
>TRBD2|TRBV5-4
ASTLGLAGYQETQY
>TRBD1|TRBV15
ATSRDRGTGGEEGTQY
>.|TRBV28
ASSLYTKTYGYT
>.|TRBV11-2
ASSYSGLGATGDTQY
>.|TRBV28
ASTSIRRRSEKLF
>TRBD2|TRBV6-6
ASLAGINEQF
>.|TRBV2
ASSVKWGPGYT
>TRBD1|TRBV27
ASSTRDRRETQY
>.|TRBV27
ASSPQGASPGGGYT
>.|TRBV11-2
ASSLVLRVEQY
>.|TRBV4-3
ASSQDRGYEQY
>.|TRBV5-4
ASSPEVDTEAF
>.|TRBV6-1
ASSEGEGEAF
>TRBD1|TRBV10-3
AISESRDRGPFSSNQPQH
>TRBD1|TRBV5-4
ASSSPGRGYYEQY
>.|TRBV19
ASSNGLPLH
>TRBD2|TRBV5-1
ASSGERGGLRDTQY
>TRBD1|TRBV6-5
ASSRGDRVTEAF
>.|TRBV6-1
ASSEPNRVCSGANVLT
>.|TRBV20-1
SARQNTEAF
>TRBD1|TRBV5-1
ASSLEGTGNTGELF
>.|TRBV10-3
AITPTAGELF
>TRBD1|TRBV9
ASSPAGTGVREKLF
>.|TRBV6-1
ASSEHDGINYGYT
>.|TRBV14
ASSLRSDAGYGYT
>TRBD2|TRBV20-1
SATGGYEQY
>.|TRBV11-2
ASSYVGNTEAF
>.|TRBV4-3
ASSPRRLLNTEAF
>TRBD1|TRBV7-8
ASSCSPTYRDRDGYT
>.|TRBV6-1
ASSEIGGYPHYGYT
>.|TRBV7-7
ASSLVGGAEQY